This TCR beta chain emerged from a study of cytomegalovirus exposure and HLA in healthy donors. As for the study in general: Samples from HLA-typed donors yielded about 85 million unique TCRs in an early data release.

PCR used 60 Vbeta primers and 13 Jbeta primers. This table comes from immunoSEQ multiplex PCR, and its TCRdb copy is limited to in-frame clones, with some not included. This table holds 95,000 to 130,000 clones, over 8% found once. Germline values: CDR1 SGHDT, CDR2 YYEEEE. This CDR3 has 15 amino acids. With V trimmed by 0 bases and J by 2 bases, 3 bases remained unmatched. Material for sequencing was PBMCs. V and J are TRBV5-6 and TRBJ1-2; 8 bases align to TRBD1. The receptor was isolated from a man younger than 45 in good health and CMV-seronegative. Here the CDR3 reads CASSLAAGGNYGYTF. CDR3 nucleotides: TGTGCCAGCAGCTTGGCCGCAGGGGGCAACTATGGCTACACCTTC.